One T cell receptor (beta chain) is described in this entry. This sample is drawn from a study of CD8+CD57+ T cells in acquired aplastic anemia. For CDR3 and TCR beta VDJ profiling, genomic DNA was the template used. TCRdb used MiXCR to reprocess the reads, holding one entry per CDR3 protein. Of around 500,000 distinct CDR3 sequences in the sample, over 25% were seen once. There are 16 residues in the CDR3. Germline-derived CDR1 and CDR2 are SGDLS and YYNGEE. The V segment lost 3 bases and the J segment 4 bases; nucleotides outside the gene matches: 8. Before being chosen for sequencing, patients had shown CD8+CD57+ cell expansion by flow cytometry.

The sequence came from a human donor with aplastic anemia. The specimen sequenced was sorted CD4+, CD8+, or CD8+CD57+ T cells (not recorded which) from PBMCs. The chain joins TRBV9 to TRBJ2-7, with 12 bases that match TRBD2. The CDR3 DNA is TGTGCCAGCAGCGAAACCGGGACTAGCGGGTTTTACGAGCAGTACTTC. Its translation is CASSETGTSGFYEQYF.